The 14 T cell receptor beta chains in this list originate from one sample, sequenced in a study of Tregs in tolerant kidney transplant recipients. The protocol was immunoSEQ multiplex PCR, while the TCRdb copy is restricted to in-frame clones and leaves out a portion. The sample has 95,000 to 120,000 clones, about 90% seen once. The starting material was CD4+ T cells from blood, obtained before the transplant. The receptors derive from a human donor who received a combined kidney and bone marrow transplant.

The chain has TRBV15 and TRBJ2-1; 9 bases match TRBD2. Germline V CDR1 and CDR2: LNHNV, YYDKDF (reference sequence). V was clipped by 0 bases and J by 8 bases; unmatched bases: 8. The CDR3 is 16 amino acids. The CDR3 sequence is CATSREASGVKDEQFF. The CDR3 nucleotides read TGTGCCACCAGCAGAGAGGCTAGCGGGGTTAAGGATGAGCAGTTCTTC.

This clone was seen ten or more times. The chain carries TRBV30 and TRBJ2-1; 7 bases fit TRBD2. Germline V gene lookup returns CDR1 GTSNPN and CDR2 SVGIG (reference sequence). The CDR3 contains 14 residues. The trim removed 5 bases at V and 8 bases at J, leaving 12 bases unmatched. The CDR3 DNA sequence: TGTGCCTGGGGGAAAGTGGGGAGGGCTGATGAGCAGTTCTTC. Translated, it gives CAWGKVGRADEQFF.

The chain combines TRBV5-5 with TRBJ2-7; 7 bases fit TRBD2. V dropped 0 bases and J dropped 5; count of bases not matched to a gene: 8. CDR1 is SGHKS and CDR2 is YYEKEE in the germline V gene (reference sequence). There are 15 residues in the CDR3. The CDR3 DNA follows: TGTGCCAGCAGCTTGGCTGGGGGGGAGGTCCACGAGCAGTACTTC. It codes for CASSLAGGEVHEQYF.

Here the CDR3 reads CASSWRPGADTQYF. The CDR3 nucleotides read TGCGCCAGCAGCTGGAGGCCGGGCGCAGATACGCAGTATTTT. The chain employs TRBV5-1 and TRBJ2-3; perhaps TRBD2 as D (5 bases). The CDR3 totals 14 residues. Germline V gene lookup returns CDR1 SGHRS and CDR2 YFSETQ. V gave up 3 bases and J gave up 4 bases, with 12 bases separating them.

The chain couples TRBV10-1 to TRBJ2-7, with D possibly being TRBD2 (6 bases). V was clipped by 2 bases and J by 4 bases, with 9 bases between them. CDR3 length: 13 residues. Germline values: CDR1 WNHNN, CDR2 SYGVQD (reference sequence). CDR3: CASSEGGMYEQYF. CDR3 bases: TGCGCCAGCAGTGAGGGGGGGATGTACGAGCAGTACTTC.

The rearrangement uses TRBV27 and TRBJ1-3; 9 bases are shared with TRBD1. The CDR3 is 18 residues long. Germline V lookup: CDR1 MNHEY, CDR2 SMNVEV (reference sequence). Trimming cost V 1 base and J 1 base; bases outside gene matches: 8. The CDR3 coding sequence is TGTGCCAGCAGTTTATATCCGCCGGGACAGGGTTCTGGAAACACCATATATTTT. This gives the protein CASSLYPPGQGSGNTIYF.

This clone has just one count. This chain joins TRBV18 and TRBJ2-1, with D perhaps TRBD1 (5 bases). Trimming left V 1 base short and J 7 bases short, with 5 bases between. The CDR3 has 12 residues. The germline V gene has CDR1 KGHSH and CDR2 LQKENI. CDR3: CASSPRQNEQFF. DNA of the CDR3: TGTGCCAGCTCACCACGACAGAATGAGCAGTTCTTC.

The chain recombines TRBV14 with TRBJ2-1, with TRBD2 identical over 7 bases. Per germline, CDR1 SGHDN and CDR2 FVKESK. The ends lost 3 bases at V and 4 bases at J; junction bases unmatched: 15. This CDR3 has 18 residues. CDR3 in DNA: TGTGCCAGCAGCCAGGCATCAAAGGACCAGCGGGGATACAATGAGCAGTTCTTC. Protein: CASSQASKDQRGYNEQFF.

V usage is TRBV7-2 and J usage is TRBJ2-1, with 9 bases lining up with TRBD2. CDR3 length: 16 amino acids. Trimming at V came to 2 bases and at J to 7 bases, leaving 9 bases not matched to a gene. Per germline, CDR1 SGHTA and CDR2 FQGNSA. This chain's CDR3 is CASSLIAGEVANEQFF. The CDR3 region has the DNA TGTGCCAGCAGCTTAATAGCGGGAGAGGTCGCGAATGAGCAGTTCTTC.

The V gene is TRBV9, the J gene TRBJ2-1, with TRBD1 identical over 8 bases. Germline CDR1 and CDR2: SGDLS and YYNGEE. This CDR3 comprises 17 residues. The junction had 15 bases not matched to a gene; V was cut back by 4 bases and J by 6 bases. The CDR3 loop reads CASSTGTGPLRSNEQFF. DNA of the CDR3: TGTGCCAGCAGCACAGGGACAGGTCCATTGCGCAGCAATGAGCAGTTCTTC.

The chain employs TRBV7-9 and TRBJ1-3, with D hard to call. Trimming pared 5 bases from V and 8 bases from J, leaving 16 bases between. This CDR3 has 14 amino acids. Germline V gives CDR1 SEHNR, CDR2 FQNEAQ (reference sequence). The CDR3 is CASSPLARVDTIYF. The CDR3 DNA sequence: TGTGCCAGCAGCCCGTTGGCTAGAGTGGACACCATATATTTT.

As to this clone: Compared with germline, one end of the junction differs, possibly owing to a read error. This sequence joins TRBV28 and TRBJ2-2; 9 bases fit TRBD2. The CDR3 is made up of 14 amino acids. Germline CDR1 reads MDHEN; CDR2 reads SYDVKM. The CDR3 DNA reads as TGTGGCAGCGGCGCGGGAGGGCCAGCCGGGGAGCTGTTTTTT. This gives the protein CGSGAGGPAGELFF.

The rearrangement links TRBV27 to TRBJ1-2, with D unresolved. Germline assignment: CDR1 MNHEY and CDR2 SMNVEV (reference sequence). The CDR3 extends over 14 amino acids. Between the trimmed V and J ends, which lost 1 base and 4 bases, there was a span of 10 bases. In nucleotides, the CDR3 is TGTGCCAGCAGTTTATTTCCGGGATCCTATGGCTACACCTTC. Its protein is CASSLFPGSYGYTF.

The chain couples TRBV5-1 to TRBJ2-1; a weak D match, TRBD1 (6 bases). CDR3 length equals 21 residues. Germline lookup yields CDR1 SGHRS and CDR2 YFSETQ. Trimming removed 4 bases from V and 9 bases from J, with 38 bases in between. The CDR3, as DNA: TGCGCCAGCAGCCGAGGTAAAATTTATGCCGGGACAAAGTTTGAATCAGGTGAGCAGTTCTTC. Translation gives CASSRGKIYAGTKFESGEQFF.